The source of this T cell receptor (beta chain) is a study of T cell clonality in common variable immunodeficiency. Notes on the study in general: TCRbeta clonality was increased in CVID versus healthy controls. Compared with controls, CVID subjects had fewer shared TCRbeta clones.

Per germline, CDR1 SEHNR and CDR2 FQNEAQ (reference sequence). Trimming shortened V by 3 bases and J by 4 bases, and 10 bases separated the two germline ends. The CDR3 is 14 residues long. Many counts were recorded for this clone. As yet, its antigen is unknown. The CDR3 goes on 3 residues after the read ends, and that part is filled in from the germline J gene. Assay: immunoSEQ multiplex PCR; the TCRdb copy retains only in-frame clones and omits some. Listed for the sample are 45,000 to 60,000 clones, none seen a single time. The J gene is TRBJ1-5, the V gene TRBV7-9; the D gene is possibly TRBD1 (5 bases). This TCR was recovered from a person aged 18 to 70 in good health. The specimen sequenced was peripheral blood mononuclear cells. The CDR3 protein is CASSLGGENQPQHF. Partial CDR3 DNA: TGTGCCAGCAGCTTGGGGGGGGAAAATCAGCCC.